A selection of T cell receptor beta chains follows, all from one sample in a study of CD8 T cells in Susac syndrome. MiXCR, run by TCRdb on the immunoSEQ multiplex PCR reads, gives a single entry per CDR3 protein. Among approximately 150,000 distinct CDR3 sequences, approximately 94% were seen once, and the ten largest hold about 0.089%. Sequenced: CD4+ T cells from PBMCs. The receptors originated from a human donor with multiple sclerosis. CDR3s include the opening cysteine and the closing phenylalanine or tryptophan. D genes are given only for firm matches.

CDR3 protein: CAIRRNYEQYF
CDR3 DNA: TGTGCCATCAGAAGAAACTACGAGCAGTACTTC
J gene: TRBJ2-7
V gene: TRBV10-3
D gene: .

CDR3 protein: CASSLARGGNTEAFF
CDR3 DNA: TGTGCCAGCAGCTTGGCGAGGGGAGGGAACACTGAAGCTTTCTTT
J gene: TRBJ1-1
V gene: TRBV5-4
D gene: .

CDR3 protein: CASTPRRSQETQYF
CDR3 DNA: TGTGCCAGCACCCCCCGGCGGTCCCAAGAGACCCAGTACTTC
J gene: TRBJ2-5
V gene: TRBV7-9
D gene: .

CDR3 protein: CAWSVLGSQQYF
CDR3 DNA: TGTGCCTGGAGTGTCTTAGGCAGTCAGCAGTACTTC
J gene: TRBJ2-7
V gene: TRBV30
D gene: .

CDR3 protein: CARDAGEGNTIYF
CDR3 DNA: TGTGCCCGGGACGCGGGCGAGGGAAACACCATATATTTT
J gene: TRBJ1-3
V gene: TRBV30
D gene: .

CDR3 protein: CASSQDRVRTSSYNEQFF
CDR3 DNA: TGTGCCAGCAGCCAAGATCGGGTGCGGACCAGCTCCTACAATGAGCAGTTCTTC
J gene: TRBJ2-1
V gene: TRBV3-1
D gene: .

CDR3 protein: CSSEGPGKTQYF
CDR3 DNA: TGCAGCTCTGAGGGTCCGGGGAAGACCCAGTACTTC
J gene: TRBJ2-5
V gene: TRBV29-1
D gene: .

CDR3 protein: CASRLRAQNTEAFF
CDR3 DNA: TGTGCCAGTAGGCTCCGGGCCCAGAACACTGAAGCTTTCTTT
J gene: TRBJ1-1
V gene: TRBV19
D gene: .

CDR3 protein: CASSDGNLSNQPQHF
CDR3 DNA: TGTGCCAGCAGCGACGGGAACCTTAGTAATCAGCCCCAGCATTTT
J gene: TRBJ1-5
V gene: TRBV7-8
D gene: .

CDR3 protein: CASSFFVGATNEKLFF
CDR3 DNA: TGTGCCAGCAGCTTTTTCGTCGGTGCAACTAATGAAAAACTGTTTTTT
J gene: TRBJ1-4
V gene: TRBV7-2
D gene: .

CDR3 protein: CASSWTAGEQFF
CDR3 DNA: TGTGCCAGCAGCTGGACAGCCGGTGAGCAGTTCTTC
J gene: TRBJ2-1
V gene: TRBV2
D gene: .

CDR3 protein: CAWSVRATSQYF
CDR3 DNA: TGTGCCTGGAGTGTCCGTGCGACGAGCCAGTACTTC
J gene: TRBJ2-7
V gene: TRBV30
D gene: .

CDR3 protein: CASRGNSYNEQFF
CDR3 DNA: TGTGCCAGCAGGGGCAACTCCTACAATGAGCAGTTCTTC
J gene: TRBJ2-1
V gene: TRBV5-4
D gene: .

CDR3 protein: CASIPTANTGELFF
CDR3 DNA: TGTGCCAGTATACCGACAGCGAACACCGGGGAGCTGTTTTTT
J gene: TRBJ2-2
V gene: TRBV19
D gene: .

CDR3 protein: CASTLDRTNQPQHF
CDR3 DNA: TGTGCCAGCACCTTGGACAGGACAAATCAGCCCCAGCATTTT
J gene: TRBJ1-5
V gene: TRBV12-3/TRBV12-4
D gene: TRBD1

CDR3 protein: CASSDSRGPGNTIYF
CDR3 DNA: TGTGCCAGCAGTGATAGTAGGGGACCAGGAAACACCATATATTTT
J gene: TRBJ1-3
V gene: TRBV25-1
D gene: .

CDR3 protein: CASSPHNDGEQYF
CDR3 DNA: TGTGCCAGCTCACCACACAACGACGGGGAGCAGTACTTC
J gene: TRBJ2-7
V gene: TRBV18
D gene: .

CDR3 protein: CAWAGNTIYF
CDR3 DNA: TGTGCCTGGGCCGGAAACACCATATATTTT
J gene: TRBJ1-3
V gene: TRBV30
D gene: .

CDR3 protein: CASSLKGPDYGYTF
CDR3 DNA: TGTGCCAGCAGCTTAAAAGGCCCGGACTATGGCTACACCTTC
J gene: TRBJ1-2
V gene: TRBV7-8
D gene: .

CDR3 protein: CASRGWNYEQYF
CDR3 DNA: TGTGCCAGCAGAGGGTGGAACTACGAGCAGTACTTC
J gene: TRBJ2-7
V gene: TRBV6-1
D gene: .

CDR3 protein: CASSLWSPGYSSGNTIYF
CDR3 DNA: TGTGCCAGCAGTTTATGGTCCCCAGGGTACAGCTCTGGAAACACCATATATTTT
J gene: TRBJ1-3
V gene: TRBV27
D gene: .

CDR3 protein: CASSASRTGGTDTQYF
CDR3 DNA: TGTGCCAGTAGTGCTTCCCGGACAGGGGGCACAGATACGCAGTATTTT
J gene: TRBJ2-3
V gene: TRBV19
D gene: TRBD1

CDR3 protein: CASIPRTATGDQPQHF
CDR3 DNA: TGTGCCAGCATACCACGGACAGCCACGGGGGATCAGCCCCAGCATTTT
J gene: TRBJ1-5
V gene: TRBV6-2/TRBV6-3
D gene: .

CDR3 protein: CISKGYTF
CDR3 DNA: TGCATTTCCAAGGGCTACACCTTC
J gene: TRBJ1-2
V gene: TRBV20-1
D gene: .

CDR3 protein: CSARKGSDYGYTF
CDR3 DNA: TGCAGTGCTAGAAAGGGATCCGACTATGGCTACACCTTC
J gene: TRBJ1-2
V gene: TRBV20-1
D gene: .